The present TCR beta chain was sequenced within a study of blood T cells in healthy people across ages. CDR1 is LGHNA, CDR2 YSLEER, per germline. V lost 0 bases and J 4 bases, leaving 12 bases between the germline ends. There are 15 residues in the CDR3. Through a sample-barcoded 5' primer and a J-beta primer mix, a second PCR was run for roughly 6 to 12 cycles. TCRdb recomputed calls from the 5' RACE reads with MiXCR, one row per CDR3 protein. The sample carries 1.2 million to 1.5 million distinct CDR3 sequences, roughly 60% recorded once. The chain carries TRBV4-3 and TRBJ2-5; D is unresolved. The receptor's source is a man between 18 and 29 years old in good health. Sequencing input: blood. The DNA for the CDR3 is TGCGCCAGCAGCCAAGATGGTACGAGGCTAGAGACCCAGTACTTC. Its protein product is CASSQDGTRLETQYF.